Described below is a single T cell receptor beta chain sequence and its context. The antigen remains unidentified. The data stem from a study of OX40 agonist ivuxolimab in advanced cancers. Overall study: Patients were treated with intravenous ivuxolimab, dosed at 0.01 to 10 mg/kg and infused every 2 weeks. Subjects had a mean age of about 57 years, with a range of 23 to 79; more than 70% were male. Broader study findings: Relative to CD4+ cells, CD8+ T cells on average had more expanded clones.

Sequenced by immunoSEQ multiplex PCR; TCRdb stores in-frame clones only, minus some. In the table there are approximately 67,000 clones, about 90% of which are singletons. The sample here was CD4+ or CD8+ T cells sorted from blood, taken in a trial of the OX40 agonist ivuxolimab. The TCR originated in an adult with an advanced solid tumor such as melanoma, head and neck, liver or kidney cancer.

Written as DNA, the CDR3 is TGTGCCAGCAGTTCGAGGACTAGCGGGAGAGCCTACGAGCAGTACTTC. This translates into CASSSRTSGRAYEQYF. The chain employs TRBV27 and TRBJ2-7; 13 nucleotides line up with TRBD2. The CDR3 sequence is 16 residues long. Germline V gene sequence: CDR1 MNHEY, CDR2 SMNVEV (reference sequence). V lost 4 bases to trimming and J lost 2 bases; unmatched junction nucleotides: 5.